What follows are 19 T cell receptor beta chains derived from one specimen sequenced in a study of blood T cell repertoires in COVID-19. Only in-frame clones appear in the TCRdb table, and some are missing; sequencing was by immunoSEQ multiplex PCR. This table holds some 320,000 clones, roughly nine tenths found once. The sequenced sample was PBMCs or T cells enriched from blood (not recorded which). The receptors were sampled from a man aged 60 to 75 who had recovered from COVID-19.

This chain connects TRBV9 to TRBJ2-5; 10 nucleotides align to TRBD2. Germline CDR1 reads SGDLS; CDR2 reads YYNGEE. Losses at the gene ends were 0 bases for V and 0 bases for J; bases not matched to a gene: 5. The CDR3 contains 17 residues. CDR3 DNA sequence: TGTGCCAGCAGCGTAGGGAGTAGCGGGGGGTACCAAGAGACCCAGTACTTC. Amino acid sequence: CASSVGSSGGYQETQYF.

The V and J genes are TRBV29-1 and TRBJ1-2, with 7 bases lining up with TRBD1. In germline, CDR1 is SQVTM, CDR2 ANQGSEA. The trim removed 4 bases at V and 7 bases at J, leaving 6 bases unmatched. This CDR3 has 12 residues. In DNA form, the CDR3 reads TGCAGCGTTGTTCTGCCAGGGGGTGGCTACACCTTC. Protein sequence: CSVVLPGGGYTF. Supplemented by reference TRBV29-1 and TRBJ1-2, the full variable domain reads SAVISQKPSRDICQRGTSLTIQCQVDSQVTMMFWYRQQPGQSLTLIATANQGSEATYESGFVIDKFPISRPNLTFSTLTVSNMSPEDSSIYLCSVVLPGGGYTFGSGTRLTVV.

DNA of the CDR3: TGTGCCAGCAGCTTAGAGGACAGTGCCGGCGAGCAGTACTTC. Translating it yields CASSLEDSAGEQYF. V and J are TRBV11-3 and TRBJ2-7, with a possible D match to TRBD1 (6 bases). The CDR3 is 14 residues long. The ends were cut back, 0 bases at V and 6 bases at J, with 12 bases in the middle. Germline-derived CDR1 and CDR2 are SGHNT and YENEEA.

This chain links TRBV11-3 with TRBJ1-1, with D possibly TRBD1 on 6 matching bases. Germline V gene lookup returns CDR1 SGHNT and CDR2 YENEEA. The CDR3 length is 15 residues. The V and J ends lost 1 base and 0 bases respectively, with 9 bases between them. CDR3 bases: TGTGCCAGCAGCTTAGCGAGGGGGATGAACACTGAAGCTTTCTTT. Its translation is CASSLARGMNTEAFF.

The chain has TRBV10-3 and TRBJ2-3, with 7 nucleotides matching TRBD2. This CDR3 has 13 amino acids. The V and J ends lost 7 bases and 1 base, in that order; junction bases with no gene match: 2. Germline V gives CDR1 ENHRY, CDR2 SYGVKD. This chain's CDR3 is CAINGGGTDTQYF. The CDR3 DNA reads TGTGCCATCAATGGGGGGGGCACAGATACGCAGTATTTT.

This clone was seen a handful of times. The chain links TRBV19 to TRBJ1-1; D ambiguous. V dropped 1 base and J dropped 3 bases, with 6 bases sitting between them. Germline CDR1 LNHDA, CDR2 SQIVND (reference sequence). This CDR3 region has 13 residues. CDR3 region: CASSIVQDTEAFF. CDR3 nucleotide sequence: TGTGCCAGTAGTATAGTGCAGGACACTGAAGCTTTCTTT.

The chain recombines TRBV28 with TRBJ2-1, with D possibly TRBD1 on 6 matching bases. Per the germline V gene, CDR1 is MDHEN and CDR2 is SYDVKM. The CDR3 has 16 amino acids. The ends were cut back, 6 bases at V and 10 bases at J, with 25 bases in the middle. Written as DNA, the CDR3 is TGTGCCAGCAGCTCTGGGGGTATCGCAGGGGTGATCGAGCAGTTCTTC. Its translation is CASSSGGIAGVIEQFF.

This clone was picked up a small number of times. V gene TRBV6-6 combines with J gene TRBJ1-1; tentatively, D is TRBD1 (5 bases). The length of the CDR3 is 15 residues. V lost 6 bases to trimming and J lost 0 bases, with 14 bases between them. Germline values: CDR1 MNHNY, CDR2 SVGAGI (reference sequence). The CDR3 here is CASRQSQALNTEAFF. The CDR3 bases are TGTGCCAGCAGACAGTCACAGGCCCTGAACACTGAAGCTTTCTTT.

The gene calls are TRBV11-2 and TRBJ1-5, with 10 bases matching TRBD1. The CDR3 covers 17 residues. Germline trimming cut 1 base from V and 4 bases from J; bases unmatched to any gene: 7. Germline lookup yields CDR1 SGHAT and CDR2 FQNNGV. In nucleotides, the CDR3 is TGTGCCAGCAGCTTAGTCGGGAGGACAGGGGGTAATCAGCCCCAGCATTTT. Translating gives CASSLVGRTGGNQPQHF.

In this sample, this clone turned up once. The chain links TRBV15 to TRBJ2-7; D is undetermined. Germline V gives CDR1 LNHNV, CDR2 YYDKDF (reference sequence). Trimming took 5 bases from V and 7 from J, leaving 15 bases between them. The CDR3 length is 13 residues. The CDR3 sequence is CATSARYTREQYF. The CDR3 nucleotides read TGTGCCACCAGCGCCAGGTACACCAGAGAGCAGTACTTC.

The J gene is TRBJ2-1, the V gene TRBV7-2, with D perhaps TRBD2 (6 bases). This CDR3 is built from 14 residues. Germline CDR1 is SGHTA and CDR2 is FQGNSA. V was pared by 5 bases and J by 7 bases, with 15 bases between. CDR3 protein: CASSPGSRRNEQFF. In DNA, the CDR3 is TGTGCCAGCAGCCCCGGGAGTCGTAGGAATGAGCAGTTCTTC.

V gene TRBV6-1 combines with J gene TRBJ1-1; D is perhaps TRBD1 (5 bases). Per the germline V gene, CDR1 is MNHNS and CDR2 is SASEGT. The CDR3 has 20 residues. V gave up 2 bases and J gave up 3 bases, with 28 bases separating them. In nucleotides, the CDR3 is TGTGCCAGCAGTGAATATAGCTCCCCGCTGGAGGGACCCTATTACACTGAAGCTTTCTTT. Protein: CASSEYSSPLEGPYYTEAFF.

The chain couples TRBV4-1 to TRBJ1-3; D is unclear. The CDR3 is 15 amino acids. Germline V gene data show CDR1 as MGHRA and CDR2 as YSYEKL. Trimming shortened V by 0 bases and J by 0 bases, and 6 bases separated the two germline ends. DNA for the CDR3: TGCGCCAGCAGCCAAGAGTCTAGCTCTGGAAACACCATATATTTT. Its translation is CASSQESSSGNTIYF.

The table lists this clone with a count of one. V gene TRBV11-2 combines with J gene TRBJ1-2; tentative D call: TRBD1 (6 bases). Germline CDR1 and CDR2: SGHAT and FQNNGV. This CDR3 region has 17 residues. With 4 bases removed from V and 8 bases from J, the gap between germline ends came to 26 bases. CDR3 residues: CASSSYTTTGARVGYTF. The CDR3 coding sequence is TGTGCCAGCAGCTCCTACACGACGACAGGAGCTCGAGTAGGCTACACCTTC.

CDR3: CASSRGGRTDTQYF. For the CDR3, the DNA is TGCGCCAGCAGCCGCGGGGGACGCACAGATACGCAGTATTTT. The chain couples TRBV4-3 to TRBJ2-3; TRBD2 matches 7 bases. Trimming at V came to 4 bases and at J to 1 base, leaving 2 bases not matched to a gene. The germline CDR1 and CDR2 sequences are LGHNA and YSLEER. The CDR3 runs to 14 residues.

The chain carries TRBV19 and TRBJ2-1; the D gene is possibly TRBD2 (6 bases). V was shortened by 3 bases and J by 7 bases, with 10 bases between the two germline ends. This CDR3 has 13 amino acids. CDR1 is LNHDA, CDR2 SQIVND, per germline (reference sequence). The CDR3 DNA follows: TGTGCCAGTAGTATCAACCGGGGGAATGAGCAGTTCTTC. It encodes CASSINRGNEQFF.

This chain uses TRBV5-1 with TRBJ1-2; 7 bases agree with TRBD1. The germline gives CDR1 SGHRS, CDR2 YFSETQ. This CDR3 has 14 amino acids. The junction had 3 bases not matched to a gene; V was cut back by 0 bases and J by 4 bases. CDR3 sequence: CASSLARQGYGYTF. CDR3 nucleotides: TGCGCCAGCAGCTTGGCCCGACAGGGCTATGGCTACACCTTC.

The V call is TRBV6-1, the J call TRBJ2-7; D perhaps matches TRBD2 (6 bases). V was pared by 3 bases and J by 3 bases, with 9 bases between. The germline CDR1 and CDR2 sequences are MNHNS and SASEGT. The CDR3 totals 13 residues. The DNA for the CDR3 is TGTGCCAGCAGTGAGCAGACTAGCTACGAGCAGTACTTC. It specifies CASSEQTSYEQYF.

V gene TRBV7-2 combines with J gene TRBJ2-1; the match to TRBD2 covers 13 bases. V was clipped by 1 base and J by 5 bases; unmatched bases: 2. Germline V CDR1 and CDR2: SGHTA, FQGNSA. The CDR3 runs to 16 residues. The CDR3 DNA reads as TGTGCCAGCAGCTTAGGACTAGCGGGGGGAAACAATGAGCAGTTCTTC. Encoded protein: CASSLGLAGGNNEQFF. The full variable domain, its missing parts supplied by reference TRBV7-2 and TRBJ2-1, is GAGVSQSPSNKVTEKGKDVELRCDPISGHTALYWYRQSLGQGLEFLIYFQGNSAPDKSGLPSDRFSAERTGGSVSTLTIQRTQQEDSAVYLCASSLGLAGGNNEQFFGPGTRLTVL.